This TCR beta chain was captured in a study of tissue T cells after allogeneic stem cell transplantation. Findings and caveats of the study: This small cohort was clinically heterogeneous, and sampling depth was a limitation. TCR repertoires tracked anatomic similarity, regardless of disease or transplant status.

Assay used: immunoSEQ multiplex PCR; TCRdb lists only in-frame clones, some missing. The table lists roughly 8,900 clones, about 47% of them singletons. The time point was: mouse harvest day 7 after allogeneic transplant. Mouse grafts combined 10^7 T-cell-depleted bone marrow cells with 10^6 splenic CD5+ T cells. Mice had MHC-mismatched B6 into BALB/c GVHD, sampled day 7 or 14. As concerns this clone: Its antigen is currently unknown. Gene names and germline match the mouse. The CDR3 goes on 1 residue after the read ends, and that part is filled in from the germline J gene.

The CDR3 runs 12 residues. Germline V gives CDR1 KGHPV, CDR2 FQNQEV (reference sequence). The V end was cut by 6 bases, the J end by 3 bases, with 5 bases between. This TCR was recovered from a female BALB/c mouse given C57BL/6 T cells with graft-versus-host disease after an allogeneic hematopoietic cell transplant. Sequenced material: gut tissue. This rearrangement joins TRBV26 to TRBJ2-2, with D hard to call. The sequenced CDR3 bases are TGTGCCAGCAGCTTAGACACCGGGCAGCTCTAC. This sequence encodes CASSLDTGQLY. The entire CDR3 protein reads CASSLDTGQLYF.